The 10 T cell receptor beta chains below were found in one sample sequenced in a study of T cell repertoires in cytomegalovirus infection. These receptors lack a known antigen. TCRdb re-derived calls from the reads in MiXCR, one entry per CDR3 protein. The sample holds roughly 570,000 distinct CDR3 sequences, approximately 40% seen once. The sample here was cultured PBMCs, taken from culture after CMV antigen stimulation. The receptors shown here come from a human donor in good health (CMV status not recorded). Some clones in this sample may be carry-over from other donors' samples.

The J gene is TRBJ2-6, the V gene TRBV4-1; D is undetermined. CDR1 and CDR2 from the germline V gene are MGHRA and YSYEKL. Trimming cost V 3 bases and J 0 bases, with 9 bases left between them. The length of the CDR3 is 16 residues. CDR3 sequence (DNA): TGCGCCAGCAGCCACCCTACAAACTCTGGGGCCAACGTCCTGACTTTC. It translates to CASSHPTNSGANVLTF.

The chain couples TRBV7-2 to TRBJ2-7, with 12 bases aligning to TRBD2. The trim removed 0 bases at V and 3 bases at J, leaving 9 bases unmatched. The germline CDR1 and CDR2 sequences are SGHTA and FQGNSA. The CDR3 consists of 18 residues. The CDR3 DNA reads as TGTGCCAGCAGCTTAGCCTCGACTAGCGGGGGTACGTTCTACGAGCAGTACTTC. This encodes CASSLASTSGGTFYEQYF.

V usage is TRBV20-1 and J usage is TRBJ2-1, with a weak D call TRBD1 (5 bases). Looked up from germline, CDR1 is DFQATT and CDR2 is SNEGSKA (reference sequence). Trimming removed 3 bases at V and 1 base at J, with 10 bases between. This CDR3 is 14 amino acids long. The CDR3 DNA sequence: TGCAGTGCTAGTAGGGGTAATTCCTACAATGAGCAGTTCTTC. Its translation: CSASRGNSYNEQFF.

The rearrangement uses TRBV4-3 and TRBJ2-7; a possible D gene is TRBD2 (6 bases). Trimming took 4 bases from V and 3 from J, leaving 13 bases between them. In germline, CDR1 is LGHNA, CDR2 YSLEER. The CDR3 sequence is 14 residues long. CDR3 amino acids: CASSPQEGFYEQYF. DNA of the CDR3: TGCGCCAGCAGCCCTCAGGAGGGGTTCTACGAGCAGTACTTC.

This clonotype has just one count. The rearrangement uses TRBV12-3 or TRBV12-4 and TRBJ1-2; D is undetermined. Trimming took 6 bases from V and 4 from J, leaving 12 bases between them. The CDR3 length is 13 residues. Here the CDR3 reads CASSAAVAYGYTF. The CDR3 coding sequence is TGTGCCAGCAGCGCAGCGGTGGCCTATGGCTACACCTTC.

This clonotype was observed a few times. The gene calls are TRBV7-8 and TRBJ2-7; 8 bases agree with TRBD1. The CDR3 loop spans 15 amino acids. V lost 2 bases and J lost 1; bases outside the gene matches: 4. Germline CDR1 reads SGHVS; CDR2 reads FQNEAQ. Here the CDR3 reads CASSLLGQESYEQYF. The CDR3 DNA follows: TGTGCCAGCAGCTTACTGGGACAGGAATCCTACGAGCAGTACTTC. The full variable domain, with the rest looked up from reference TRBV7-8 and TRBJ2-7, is GAGVSQSPRYKVAKRGQDVALRCDPISGHVSLFWYQQALGQGPEFLTYFQNEAQLDKSGLPSDRFFAERPEGSVSTLKIQRTQQEDSAVYLCASSLLGQESYEQYFGPGTRLTVT.

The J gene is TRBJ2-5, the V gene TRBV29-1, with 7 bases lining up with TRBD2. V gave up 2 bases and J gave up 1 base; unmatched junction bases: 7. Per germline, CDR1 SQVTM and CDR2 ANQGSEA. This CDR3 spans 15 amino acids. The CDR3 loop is CSVERTRGVQETQYF. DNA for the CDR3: TGCAGCGTTGAAAGGACCCGGGGGGTCCAAGAGACCCAGTACTTC.

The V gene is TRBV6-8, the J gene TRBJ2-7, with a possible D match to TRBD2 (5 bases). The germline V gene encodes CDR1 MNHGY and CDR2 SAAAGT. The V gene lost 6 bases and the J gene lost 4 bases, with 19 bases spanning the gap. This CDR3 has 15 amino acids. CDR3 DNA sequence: TGTGCCAGCAGGGGAGACGGTGGTGTTGGTTACGAGCAGTACTTC. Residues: CASRGDGGVGYEQYF.

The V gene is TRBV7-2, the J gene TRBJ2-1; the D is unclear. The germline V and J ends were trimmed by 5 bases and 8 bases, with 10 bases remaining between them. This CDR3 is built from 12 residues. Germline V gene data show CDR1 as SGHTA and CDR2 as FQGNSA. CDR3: CASSPISHEQFF. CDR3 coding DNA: TGTGCCAGCAGCCCCATTTCCCATGAGCAGTTCTTC.

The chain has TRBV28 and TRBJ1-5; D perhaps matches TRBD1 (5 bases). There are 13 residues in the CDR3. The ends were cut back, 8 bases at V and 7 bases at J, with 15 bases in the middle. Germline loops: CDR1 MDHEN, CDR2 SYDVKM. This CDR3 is CASRRRQGQPQHF. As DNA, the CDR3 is TGTGCCAGCCGAAGGAGGCAGGGCCAGCCCCAGCATTTT.